These 21 T cell receptor beta chains were all obtained from the same sample, sequenced in a study of monozygotic twins with inflammatory bowel disease. Each CDR3 protein gets one entry in TCRdb, which reprocessed the 5' RACE reads and gives no DNA. The specimen's table records 300,000 to 400,000 distinct CDR3 sequences. The material sequenced was blood. The receptors were gathered from a human donor with ulcerative colitis or Crohn's disease, or a healthy co-twin of an affected twin (not recorded which).

The genes are TRBV5-4 and TRBJ1-2; the D call from TCRdb, TRBD1, cannot be confirmed without DNA. CDR1 and CDR2 (germline): SGHNT, YYREEE (reference sequence). There are 22 residues in the CDR3. CDR3 region: CASSLWPRGEWGHRLFNYGYTF.

V and J are TRBV6-5 and TRBJ2-7; TCRdb calls TRBD1, which cannot be checked without DNA. Germline lookup yields CDR1 MNHEY and CDR2 SVGAGI. The CDR3 totals 14 residues. The CDR3 reads CASSYNRGPYEQYF.

The genes are TRBV2 and TRBJ1-5; TCRdb returns TRBD1, unconfirmable since there is no DNA. Looked up from germline, CDR1 is SNHLY and CDR2 is FYNNEI. This CDR3 spans 15 amino acids. The CDR3 region is CASSEAPTGQQPQHF. Full variable domain (missing parts from reference TRBV2 and TRBJ1-5): EPEVTQTPSHQVTQMGQEVILRCVPISNHLYFYWYRQILGQKVEFLVSFYNNEISEKSEIFDDQFSVERPDGSNFTLKIRSTKLEDSAMYFCASSEAPTGQQPQHFGDGTRLSIL.

The chain combines TRBV20-1 with TRBJ1-2. The CDR3 is 16 amino acids. Germline-derived CDR1 and CDR2 are DFQATT and SNEGSKA (reference sequence). The CDR3 sequence: CSARPNLLTPGLGYTF.

The chain employs TRBV20-1 and TRBJ1-1. CDR3 size: 15 residues. CDR1 and CDR2 (germline): DFQATT, SNEGSKA (reference sequence). The CDR3 sequence is CSARDGTALNGEAFF.

J is TRBJ1-1 and V is TRBV5-1; as DNA is missing, the TRBD1 call by TCRdb cannot be tested. This CDR3 is 16 amino acids long. In germline, CDR1 is SGHRS, CDR2 YFSETQ. The CDR3 protein is CASKTLPGTGGTEAFF.

This chain connects TRBV5-5 to TRBJ1-1; the TCRdb D gene call, TRBD1, has no DNA to confirm it. Looked up from germline, CDR1 is SGHKS and CDR2 is YYEKEE (reference sequence). CDR3 size: 16 residues. The CDR3: CASRWTGGRMNTEAFF. The whole variable domain, filled in from reference TRBV5-5 and TRBJ1-1, reads DAGVTQSPTHLIKTRGQQVTLRCSPISGHKSVSWYQQVLGQGPQFIFQYYEKEERGRGNFPDRFSARQFPNYSSELNVNALLLGDSALYLCASRWTGGRMNTEAFFGQGTRLTVV.

This chain links TRBV5-1 with TRBJ1-3; TCRdb proposes TRBD1, but this gene call is untestable without DNA. The CDR3 consists of 16 residues. Germline CDR1 is SGHRS and CDR2 is YFSETQ. CDR3 amino acids: CASSFRTGGSGNTIYF.

V and J are TRBV7-3 and TRBJ2-1; checking the TCRdb D call of TRBD1 is not possible without DNA. Germline V gene data show CDR1 as SGHTA and CDR2 as FQGTGA. The CDR3 is made up of 15 amino acids. The CDR3 protein is CASSPRGGALNEQFF.

The rearrangement links TRBV12-3 or TRBV12-4 to TRBJ1-1. This CDR3 contains 14 residues. Here the CDR3 reads CASSFSGVNTEAFF.

The rearrangement links TRBV7-2 to TRBJ1-5. The CDR3 covers 15 residues. Germline values: CDR1 SGHTA, CDR2 FQGNSA. The CDR3: CASSLATAANQPQHF.

The rearrangement uses TRBV19 and TRBJ2-1; TCRdb's D call of TRBD1 is untestable without DNA. This CDR3 contains 13 residues. Germline CDR1 LNHDA, CDR2 SQIVND (reference sequence). CDR3 amino acids: CATRTGIYNEQFF. The whole variable domain, filled in from reference TRBV19 and TRBJ2-1, reads DGGITQSPKYLFRKEGQNVTLSCEQNLNHDAMYWYRQDPGQGLRLIYYSQIVNDFQKGDIAEGYSVSREKKESFPLTVTSAQKNPTAFYLCATRTGIYNEQFFGPGTRLTVL.

The chain has TRBV6-5 and TRBJ2-5. Germline V gene sequence: CDR1 MNHEY, CDR2 SVGAGI. This CDR3 contains 13 residues. CDR3 protein: CASSYGQLETQYF.

The V gene is TRBV11-2, the J gene TRBJ2-2. CDR3 length: 13 residues. The germline CDR1 and CDR2 sequences are SGHAT and FQNNGV. The CDR3 loop is CASSGALTGELFF.

V usage is TRBV7-2 and J usage is TRBJ2-3; the D call of TRBD1 rests on TCRdb alone, since no DNA is present to check it. The V gene's germline CDR1 is SGHTA and CDR2 FQGNSA. The CDR3 runs to 13 residues. This chain's CDR3 is CASSRPLTDTQYF.

This chain connects TRBV7-2 to TRBJ1-3; lacking DNA, the TRBD1 call made by TCRdb goes unchecked. The CDR3 totals 16 residues. CDR1 is SGHTA and CDR2 is FQGNSA in the germline V gene. This CDR3 reads CASSSPGSASGNTIYF.

The V call is TRBV14, the J call TRBJ2-7. This CDR3 spans 12 amino acids. Germline V CDR1 and CDR2: SGHDN, FVKESK. This CDR3 reads CASSQDSIEQYF.

This sequence joins TRBV5-1 and TRBJ2-3; the TCRdb call, TRBD1, lacks DNA for checking. Germline V CDR1 and CDR2: SGHRS, YFSETQ. This CDR3 spans 16 amino acids. CDR3 residues: CASSPLVWLDADTQYF.

The J gene is TRBJ1-2, the V gene TRBV6-6. The CDR3 has 13 residues. Germline values: CDR1 MNHNY, CDR2 SVGAGI (reference sequence). The CDR3 sequence: CASSPQVYYGYTF.

V is TRBV11-1 and J is TRBJ2-7; checking the TCRdb D call of TRBD1 is not possible without DNA. The CDR3 spans 16 residues. CDR1 SGHAT and CDR2 FQDESV come from the germline V gene (reference sequence). The CDR3 spells CASSLMTGVSSYEQYF.

The chain combines TRBV7-3 with TRBJ2-1; TCRdb names TRBD2, which stays unverified in the absence of DNA. Germline V gene lookup returns CDR1 SGHTA and CDR2 FQGTGA. This CDR3 has 16 residues. The CDR3 loop is CASSSLAGGPLSEQFF.